The rows below give T cell receptor beta chains drawn from one sample of a study of post-analysis software for immune sequencing data. TCRdb ran MiXCR on the PCR reads and lists one entry per CDR3 protein. The sample lists 380,000 or so distinct CDR3 sequences, around 37% occurring once. The sample consisted of blood. Every receptor here comes from a girl between 5 and 17 years old with multiple sclerosis. CDR3s include the opening cysteine and the closing phenylalanine or tryptophan. Fields, in order: V gene, CDR3 protein.

v_call: TRBV5-1; cdr3_aa: CASSLEGPDGYTF
v_call: TRBV6-2/TRBV6-3; cdr3_aa: CASSYDVGGVNTGELFF
v_call: TRBV20-1; cdr3_aa: CSAGARGQRVETQYF
v_call: TRBV5-1; cdr3_aa: CASSLTRAGPVLGEQYF
v_call: TRBV29-1; cdr3_aa: CSVAGRDEKLFF
v_call: TRBV12-3/TRBV12-4; cdr3_aa: CASSLLSGGNEQYF
v_call: TRBV5-1; cdr3_aa: CASSFIKGEITGELFF
v_call: TRBV2; cdr3_aa: CASSDRTGAETQYF
v_call: TRBV7-2; cdr3_aa: CASSPVRETQYF
v_call: TRBV12-3/TRBV12-4; cdr3_aa: CASSRLAGGISSYNEQFF
v_call: TRBV4-3; cdr3_aa: CASSPAGSGANVLTF
v_call: TRBV6-5; cdr3_aa: CATRPGQGWNTEAFF
v_call: TRBV12-3/TRBV12-4; cdr3_aa: CASSPWDKGLGEQYF
v_call: TRBV12-3/TRBV12-4; cdr3_aa: CASRKTGDTQYF
v_call: TRBV6-5; cdr3_aa: CASSYREEQYF
v_call: TRBV4-1; cdr3_aa: CASSHQYPTNEKLFF
v_call: TRBV12-3/TRBV12-4; cdr3_aa: CASAYSHQPQHF
v_call: TRBV7-2; cdr3_aa: CASSLVAAGGTDTQYF
v_call: TRBV12-3/TRBV12-4; cdr3_aa: CASSFSHGTEAFF
v_call: TRBV6-1; cdr3_aa: CASIPQGSTDTQYF
v_call: TRBV9; cdr3_aa: CASSRNGGPPTGEQYF
v_call: TRBV18; cdr3_aa: CASSPPGTSYNEQFF
v_call: TRBV5-1; cdr3_aa: CASRMALAVYEQFF
v_call: TRBV13; cdr3_aa: CASSLGHISGETRYF
v_call: TRBV6-1; cdr3_aa: CASRHRDRGVPAYNSPLHF
v_call: TRBV6-1; cdr3_aa: CASSPTGVNSPLHF
v_call: TRBV7-6; cdr3_aa: CASSSRLAGEGEQYF
v_call: TRBV4-1; cdr3_aa: CASSQERRGQETQYF
v_call: TRBV27; cdr3_aa: CASSPRSRYEQYF
v_call: TRBV6-2/TRBV6-3; cdr3_aa: CASSPRGPSSYNEQFF
v_call: TRBV10-1; cdr3_aa: CASSPTSGGETQYF
v_call: TRBV5-1; cdr3_aa: CASSSGTMSYNEQFF
v_call: TRBV6-6; cdr3_aa: CASSWTLPHYGYTF
v_call: TRBV9; cdr3_aa: CASSLTHQETQYF
v_call: TRBV20-1; cdr3_aa: CSGGQSVNYGYTF
v_call: TRBV9; cdr3_aa: CASSLRTGALNTGELFF
v_call: TRBV3-1; cdr3_aa: CASSQDTPAGGRSEQFF
v_call: TRBV28; cdr3_aa: CASSPPPGASGDEQFF
v_call: TRBV28; cdr3_aa: CASSNRGYYEQYF
v_call: TRBV9; cdr3_aa: CASRPDRLNEKLFF
v_call: TRBV9; cdr3_aa: CASTLRAGGTDTQYF
v_call: TRBV5-5; cdr3_aa: CASSREEALQFF
v_call: TRBV21-1; cdr3_aa: CASRTSGQGNQPQHF
v_call: TRBV20-1; cdr3_aa: CSARLAGLGDEQYF
v_call: TRBV7-9; cdr3_aa: CASSSVAGGYSGANVLTF
v_call: TRBV2; cdr3_aa: CASSTGGNSPLHF
v_call: TRBV20-1; cdr3_aa: CSARESGTVNEKLFF
v_call: TRBV7-2; cdr3_aa: CASSPVTTGELFF
v_call: TRBV7-3; cdr3_aa: CASSPTASSYEQYF
v_call: TRBV2; cdr3_aa: CASSERPSPEQFF
v_call: TRBV20-1; cdr3_aa: CSARDYTGVSYGYTF
v_call: TRBV4-2; cdr3_aa: CASSQAAAFNQPQHF